Sequencing of this T cell receptor (beta chain) was carried out in a study of CD8 T cells in Susac syndrome. Reverse transcription of roughly 0.5 to 1 ug RNA used random hexamers. TCRdb re-analysed the immunoSEQ multiplex PCR reads in MiXCR, keeping a single row per CDR3 protein. The repertoire consists of 130,000 or so distinct CDR3 sequences, with approximately 96% occurring once and the leading ten covering over 0.095%. This CDR3 has 14 residues. Germline assignment: CDR1 SGHAT and CDR2 FQNNGV. Trimming removed 1 base from V and 5 bases from J, with 9 bases in between. The chain links TRBV11-2 to TRBJ2-1; D might be TRBD1 (5 bases). This clonotype was sampled from a human donor with multiple sclerosis. The specimen sequenced was CD4+ T cells from PBMCs. CDR3 in amino acids: CASSLVQVDNEQFF. The CDR3 coding sequence is TGTGCCAGCAGCTTAGTACAGGTTGACAATGAGCAGTTCTTC.